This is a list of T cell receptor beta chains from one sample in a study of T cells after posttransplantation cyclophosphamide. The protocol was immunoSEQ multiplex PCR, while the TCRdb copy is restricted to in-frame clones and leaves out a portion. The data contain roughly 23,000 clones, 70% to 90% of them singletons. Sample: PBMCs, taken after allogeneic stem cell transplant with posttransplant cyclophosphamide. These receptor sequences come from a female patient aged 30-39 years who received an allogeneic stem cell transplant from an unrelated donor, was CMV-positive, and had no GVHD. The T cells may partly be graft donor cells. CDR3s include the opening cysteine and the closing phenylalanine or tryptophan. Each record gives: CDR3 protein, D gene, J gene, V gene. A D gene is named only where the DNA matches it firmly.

CAWRKGTGGVEQYF,TRBD2,TRBJ2-7,TRBV30
CASSLSPTSGGPASTDTQYF,TRBD2,TRBJ2-3,TRBV7-3
CASRAGRISGNTIYF,.,TRBJ1-3,TRBV6-1
CASSETRTGQTDTQYF,TRBD1,TRBJ2-3,TRBV2
CASSFRGGVFSGNTIYF,.,TRBJ1-3,TRBV7-9
CARSFSSPSYGYTF,.,TRBJ1-2,TRBV2
CASRNRGNTEAFF,TRBD1,TRBJ1-1,TRBV28
CASSLDLAGNTDTQYF,TRBD2,TRBJ2-3,TRBV5-1
CASSDQGSGTDTQYF,.,TRBJ2-3,TRBV2
CASTSGGIENYEQYF,TRBD2,TRBJ2-7,TRBV27
CASSSLNQPQHF,.,TRBJ1-5,TRBV27
CASSPRGMGNQPQHF,.,TRBJ1-5,TRBV2
CATSRDRRVGQPQHF,.,TRBJ1-5,TRBV15
CASSKTGGGGYTF,TRBD1,TRBJ1-2,TRBV2
CASSLGHIGVPSSGNTIYF,.,TRBJ1-3,TRBV5-1
CASSVGAGGLETQYF,TRBD2,TRBJ2-5,TRBV9
CASSPRTSGGPDTQYF,TRBD2,TRBJ2-3,TRBV7-9
CATYPVSGGASEQFF,TRBD2,TRBJ2-1,TRBV10-1